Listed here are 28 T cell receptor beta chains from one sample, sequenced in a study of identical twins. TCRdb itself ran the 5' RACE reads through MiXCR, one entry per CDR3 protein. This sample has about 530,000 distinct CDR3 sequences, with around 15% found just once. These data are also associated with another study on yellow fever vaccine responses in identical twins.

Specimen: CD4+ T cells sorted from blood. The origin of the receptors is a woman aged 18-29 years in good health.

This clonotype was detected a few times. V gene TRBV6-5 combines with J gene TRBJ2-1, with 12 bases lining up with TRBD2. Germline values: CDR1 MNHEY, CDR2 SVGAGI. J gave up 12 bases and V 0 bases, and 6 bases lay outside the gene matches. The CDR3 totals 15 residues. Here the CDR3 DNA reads TGTGCCAGCAGTTACTCGGCTAGCGGGAGGGCCGGGCAGTTCTTC. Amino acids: CASSYSASGRAGQFF.

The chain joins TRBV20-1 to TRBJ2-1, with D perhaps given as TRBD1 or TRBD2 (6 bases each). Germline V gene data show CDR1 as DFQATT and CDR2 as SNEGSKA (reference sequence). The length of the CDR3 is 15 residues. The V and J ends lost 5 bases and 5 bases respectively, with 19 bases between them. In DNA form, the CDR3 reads TGCAGTGCTCCCAGGGGCGGGACCAACAACAATGAGCAGTTCTTC. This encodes CSAPRGGTNNNEQFF.

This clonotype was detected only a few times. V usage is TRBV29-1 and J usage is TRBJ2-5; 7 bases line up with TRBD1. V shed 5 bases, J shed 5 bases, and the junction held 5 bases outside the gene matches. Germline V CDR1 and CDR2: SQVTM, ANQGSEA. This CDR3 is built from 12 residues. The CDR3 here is CSVLRGQETQYF. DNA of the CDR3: TGCAGCGTTTTAAGGGGGCAGGAGACCCAGTACTTC.

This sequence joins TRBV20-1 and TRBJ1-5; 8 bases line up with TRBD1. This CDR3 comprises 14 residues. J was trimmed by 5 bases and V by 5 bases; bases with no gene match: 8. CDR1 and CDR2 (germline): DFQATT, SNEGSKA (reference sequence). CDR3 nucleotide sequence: TGCAGTGCTTGGACAGGGCGTAACGATCAGCCCCAGCATTTT. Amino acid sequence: CSAWTGRNDQPQHF.

The CDR3 nucleotides read TGTGCCACCAGCAGGGCCGGGACAGGGGAGAACATTCAGTACTTC. Translation: CATSRAGTGENIQYF. The genes are TRBV15 and TRBJ2-4, with 10 nucleotides matching TRBD1. This CDR3 has 15 residues. Germline CDR1 reads LNHNV; CDR2 reads YYDKDF (reference sequence). V shed 3 bases, J shed 7 bases, and the junction held 6 bases outside the gene matches.

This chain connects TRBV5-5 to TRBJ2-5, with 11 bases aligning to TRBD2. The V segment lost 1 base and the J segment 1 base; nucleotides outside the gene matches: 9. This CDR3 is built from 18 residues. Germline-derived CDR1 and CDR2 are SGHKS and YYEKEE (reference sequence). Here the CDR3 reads CASSLSLAGGGPQETQYF. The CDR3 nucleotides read TGTGCCAGCAGCTTGAGTCTAGCGGGGGGAGGCCCCCAAGAGACCCAGTACTTC. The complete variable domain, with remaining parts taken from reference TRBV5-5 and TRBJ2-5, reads DAGVTQSPTHLIKTRGQQVTLRCSPISGHKSVSWYQQVLGQGPQFIFQYYEKEERGRGNFPDRFSARQFPNYSSELNVNALLLGDSALYLCASSLSLAGGGPQETQYFGPGTRLLVL.

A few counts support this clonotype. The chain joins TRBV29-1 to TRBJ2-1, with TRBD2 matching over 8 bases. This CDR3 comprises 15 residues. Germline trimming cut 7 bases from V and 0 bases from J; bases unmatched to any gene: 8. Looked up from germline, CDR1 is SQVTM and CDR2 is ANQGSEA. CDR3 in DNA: TGCAGCGCCCTCGGAGGGACTAGCTCCTACAATGAGCAGTTCTTC. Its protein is CSALGGTSSYNEQFF.

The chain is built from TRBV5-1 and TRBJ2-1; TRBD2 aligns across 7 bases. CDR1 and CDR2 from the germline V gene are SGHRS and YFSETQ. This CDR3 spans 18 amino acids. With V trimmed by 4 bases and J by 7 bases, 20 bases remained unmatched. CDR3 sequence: CASSPRDIRGGPGNEQFF. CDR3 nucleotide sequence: TGCGCCAGCAGCCCGCGGGATATTCGCGGGGGACCGGGAAATGAGCAGTTCTTC.

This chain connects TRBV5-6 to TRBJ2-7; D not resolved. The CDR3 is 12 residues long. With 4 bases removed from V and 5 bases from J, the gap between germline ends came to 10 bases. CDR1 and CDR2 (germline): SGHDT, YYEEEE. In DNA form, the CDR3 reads TGTGCCAGCAGCCAGGATTTGGACGAGCAGTACTTC. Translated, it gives CASSQDLDEQYF.

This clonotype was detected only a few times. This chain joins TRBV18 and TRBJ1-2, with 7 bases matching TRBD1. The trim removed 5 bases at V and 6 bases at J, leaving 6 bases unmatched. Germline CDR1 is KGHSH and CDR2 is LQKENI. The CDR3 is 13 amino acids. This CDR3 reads CASSTSQGNGYTF. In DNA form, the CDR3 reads TGTGCCAGCTCAACTTCACAGGGGAATGGCTACACCTTC. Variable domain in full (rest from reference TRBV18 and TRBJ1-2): NAGVMQNPRHLVRRRGQEARLRCSPMKGHSHVYWYRQLPEEGLKFMVYLQKENIIDESGMPKERFSAEFPKEGPSILRIQQVVRGDSAAYFCASSTSQGNGYTFGSGTRLTVV.

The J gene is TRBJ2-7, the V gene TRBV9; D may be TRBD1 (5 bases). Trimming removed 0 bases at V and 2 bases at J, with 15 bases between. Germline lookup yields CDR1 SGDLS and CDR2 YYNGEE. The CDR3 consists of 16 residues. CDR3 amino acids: CASSVDRGPTPYEQYF. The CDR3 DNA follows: TGTGCCAGCAGCGTAGATAGGGGCCCGACCCCCTACGAGCAGTACTTC.

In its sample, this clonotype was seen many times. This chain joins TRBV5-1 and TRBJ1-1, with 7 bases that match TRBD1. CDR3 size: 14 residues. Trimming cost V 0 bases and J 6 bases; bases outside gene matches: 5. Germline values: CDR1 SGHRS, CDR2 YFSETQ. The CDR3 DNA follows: TGCGCCAGCAGCTTGGCCCAGGGGGTGGCTGAAGCTTTCTTT. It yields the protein CASSLAQGVAEAFF.

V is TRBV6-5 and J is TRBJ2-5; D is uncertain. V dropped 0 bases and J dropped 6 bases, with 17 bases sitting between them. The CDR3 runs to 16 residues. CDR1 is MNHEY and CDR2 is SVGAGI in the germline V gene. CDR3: CASSYSGSPGVKTQYF. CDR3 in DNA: TGTGCCAGCAGTTACTCCGGGTCCCCTGGCGTAAAGACCCAGTACTTC.

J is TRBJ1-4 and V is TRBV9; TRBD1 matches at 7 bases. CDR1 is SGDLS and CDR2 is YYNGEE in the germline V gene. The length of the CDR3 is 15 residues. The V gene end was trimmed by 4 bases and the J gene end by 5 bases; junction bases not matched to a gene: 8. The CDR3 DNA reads TGTGCCAGCAGCACACGGACAGGTCCGAATGAAAAACTGTTTTTT. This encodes CASSTRTGPNEKLFF.

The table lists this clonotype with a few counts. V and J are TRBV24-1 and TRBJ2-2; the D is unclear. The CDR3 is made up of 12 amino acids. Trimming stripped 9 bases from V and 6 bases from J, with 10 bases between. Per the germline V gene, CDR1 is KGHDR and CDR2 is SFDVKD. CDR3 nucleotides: TGTGCCACCTCACGTCATGCCGGGGAGCTGTTTTTT. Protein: CATSRHAGELFF.

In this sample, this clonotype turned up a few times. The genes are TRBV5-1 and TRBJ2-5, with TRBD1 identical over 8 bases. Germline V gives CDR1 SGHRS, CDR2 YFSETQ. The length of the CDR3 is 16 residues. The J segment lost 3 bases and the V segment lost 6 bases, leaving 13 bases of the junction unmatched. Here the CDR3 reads CASKGALGQGKETQYF. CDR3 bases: TGCGCCAGCAAGGGAGCCCTTGGACAGGGCAAAGAGACCCAGTACTTC.

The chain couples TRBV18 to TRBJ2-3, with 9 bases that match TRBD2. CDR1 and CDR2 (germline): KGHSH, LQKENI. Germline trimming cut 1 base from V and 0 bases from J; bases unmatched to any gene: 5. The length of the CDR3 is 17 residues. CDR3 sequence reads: CASSPRPSGASTDTQYF. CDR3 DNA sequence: TGTGCCAGCTCACCACGGCCTAGCGGGGCTAGCACAGATACGCAGTATTTT.

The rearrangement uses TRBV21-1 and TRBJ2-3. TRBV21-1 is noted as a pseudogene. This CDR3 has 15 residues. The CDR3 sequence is CASSKGDGNTDTQYF. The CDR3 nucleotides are TGTGCCAGCAGCAAAGGAGACGGTAACACAGATACGCAGTATTTT.

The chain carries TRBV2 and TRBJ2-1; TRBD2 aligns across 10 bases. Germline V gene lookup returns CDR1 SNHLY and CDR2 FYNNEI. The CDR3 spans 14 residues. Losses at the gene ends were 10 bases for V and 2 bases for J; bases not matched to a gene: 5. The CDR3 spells CATSGTSAYNEQFF. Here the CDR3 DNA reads TGTGCCACCTCCGGGACTAGCGCCTACAATGAGCAGTTCTTC.

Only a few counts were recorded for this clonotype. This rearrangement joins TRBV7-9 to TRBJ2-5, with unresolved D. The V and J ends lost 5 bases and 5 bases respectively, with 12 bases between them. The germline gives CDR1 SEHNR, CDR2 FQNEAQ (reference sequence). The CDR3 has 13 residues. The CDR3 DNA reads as TGTGCCAGCAGCGGCGGTCGGTGGGAGACCCAGTACTTC. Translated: CASSGGRWETQYF.

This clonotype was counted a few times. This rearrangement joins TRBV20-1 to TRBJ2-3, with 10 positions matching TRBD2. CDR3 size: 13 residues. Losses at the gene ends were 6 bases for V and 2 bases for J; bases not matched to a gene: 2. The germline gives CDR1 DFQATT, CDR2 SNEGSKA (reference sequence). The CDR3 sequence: CSASGGATDTQYF. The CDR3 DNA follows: TGCAGTGCAAGCGGGGGGGCCACAGATACGCAGTATTTT.

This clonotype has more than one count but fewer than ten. CDR3 region: CASSIRGRKTEAFF. In DNA, the CDR3 is TGTGCCAGTAGTATCAGGGGGCGGAAGACTGAAGCTTTCTTT. The V gene is TRBV19, the J gene TRBJ1-1, with 8 bases that match TRBD1. CDR1 LNHDA and CDR2 SQIVND come from the germline V gene (reference sequence). The CDR3 has 14 residues. The J segment lost 5 bases and the V segment lost 3 bases, leaving 5 bases of the junction unmatched.

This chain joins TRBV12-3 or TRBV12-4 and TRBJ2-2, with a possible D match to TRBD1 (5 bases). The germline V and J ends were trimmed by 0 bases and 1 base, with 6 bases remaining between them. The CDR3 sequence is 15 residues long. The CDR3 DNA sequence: TGTGCCAGCAGTTTAGCCACAGGGAACACCGGGGAGCTGTTTTTT. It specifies CASSLATGNTGELFF.

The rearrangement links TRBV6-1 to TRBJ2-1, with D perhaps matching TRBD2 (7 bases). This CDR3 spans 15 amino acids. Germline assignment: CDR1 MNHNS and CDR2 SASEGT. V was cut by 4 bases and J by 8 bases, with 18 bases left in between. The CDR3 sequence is CASSVSPGGQDEQFF. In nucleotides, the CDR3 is TGTGCCAGCAGTGTATCCCCCGGGGGGCAGGATGAGCAGTTCTTC.

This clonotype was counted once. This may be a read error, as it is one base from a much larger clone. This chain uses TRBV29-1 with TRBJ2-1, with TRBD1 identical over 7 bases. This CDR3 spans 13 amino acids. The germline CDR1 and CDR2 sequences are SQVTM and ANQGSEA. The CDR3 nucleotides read TGCAGCGTCGAGAGGACAGGCTACAGTGAGCAGTTCTTC. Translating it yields CSVERTGYSEQFF.

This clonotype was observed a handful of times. In nucleotides, the CDR3 is TGTGCCAGCAGTCCACCTCGGCGGGGGTTTAGCGCGAACACCGGGGAGCTGTTTTTT. Translation: CASSPPRRGFSANTGELFF. The rearrangement links TRBV12-3 or TRBV12-4 to TRBJ2-2; 7 bases map to TRBD2. J lost 0 bases, V lost 5 bases, and 15 bases had no gene match. The length of the CDR3 is 19 residues.

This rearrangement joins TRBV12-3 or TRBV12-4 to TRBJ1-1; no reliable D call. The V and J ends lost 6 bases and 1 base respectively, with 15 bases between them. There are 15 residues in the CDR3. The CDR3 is CASRVVWGKNTEAFF. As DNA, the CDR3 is TGTGCCAGCAGGGTCGTGTGGGGTAAGAACACTGAAGCTTTCTTT.

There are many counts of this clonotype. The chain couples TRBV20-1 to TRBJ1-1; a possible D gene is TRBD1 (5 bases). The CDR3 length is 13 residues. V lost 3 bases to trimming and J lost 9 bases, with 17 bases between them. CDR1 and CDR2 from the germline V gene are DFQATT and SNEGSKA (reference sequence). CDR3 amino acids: CSASNGLTAQAFF. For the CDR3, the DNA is TGCAGTGCTAGTAACGGGTTGACAGCCCAAGCTTTCTTT.